The 23 T cell receptor beta chains below come from one sample, sequenced in a study of blood T cell repertoires in COVID-19. Measured with immunoSEQ multiplex PCR; TCRdb has only the in-frame clones, and not every one. The table lists 150,000 to 200,000 clones, roughly nine tenths of them singletons, with around a quarter in the top ten. Material: peripheral blood. The receptors stem from a man aged 60-69 years with acute or convalescent COVID-19.

This clone was recorded only once. The chain couples TRBV4-2 to TRBJ2-3; D unclear. This CDR3 is built from 15 residues. Germline CDR1 is LGHNA and CDR2 is YNFKEQ. V lost 0 bases and J 8 bases, leaving 15 bases between the germline ends. CDR3 sequence reads: CASSQDEARSGTQYF. The CDR3 coding sequence is TGTGCCAGCAGCCAAGATGAGGCCCGCTCCGGTACGCAGTATTTT.

The chain joins TRBV12-5 to TRBJ2-5; 8 nucleotides align to TRBD1. The V gene end was trimmed by 8 bases and the J gene end by 3 bases; junction bases not matched to a gene: 11. The CDR3 sequence is 15 residues long. The germline V gene has CDR1 LGHNT and CDR2 FRNRAP. CDR3 bases: TGTGCTAGTCTCTATCGGTCAGGGGGCGAAGAGACCCAGTACTTC. Translated, it gives CASLYRSGGEETQYF.

The CDR3 here is CASSLRRDRSHNGYTF. CDR3 nucleotide sequence: TGTGCCAGCAGTTTAAGGAGGGACAGGAGCCACAATGGCTACACCTTC. The chain carries TRBV27 and TRBJ1-2; 8 positions match TRBD1. Germline V gene data show CDR1 as MNHEY and CDR2 as SMNVEV (reference sequence). Germline trimming cut 2 bases from V and 6 bases from J; bases unmatched to any gene: 11. This CDR3 comprises 16 residues.

V gene TRBV2 combines with J gene TRBJ1-1, with D possibly matching TRBD1 (5 bases). In germline, CDR1 is SNHLY, CDR2 FYNNEI. V was cut by 4 bases and J by 7 bases, with 16 bases left in between. This CDR3 spans 14 amino acids. CDR3 residues: CASSGSIRRGEAFF. CDR3 coding DNA: TGTGCCAGCAGTGGATCAATTAGGAGGGGTGAAGCTTTCTTT.

This chain joins TRBV7-6 and TRBJ2-5; 7 nucleotides line up with TRBD1. V lost 5 bases and J lost 5; bases outside the gene matches: 5. The CDR3 is made up of 13 amino acids. The germline V gene encodes CDR1 SGHVS and CDR2 FNYEAQ. Here the CDR3 DNA reads TGTGCCAGCAGCCCGACAGGGAGCGAGACCCAGTACTTC. Amino acids: CASSPTGSETQYF.

This clone was seen only once. The chain carries TRBV5-1 and TRBJ1-4; 8 positions agree with TRBD1. Germline V CDR1 and CDR2: SGHRS, YFSETQ. Germline trimming cut 2 bases from V and 3 bases from J; bases unmatched to any gene: 3. The CDR3 runs 15 residues. The CDR3, as DNA: TGCGCCAGCAGCTTACTACAGGGGGCTAATGAAAAACTGTTTTTT. Translated: CASSLLQGANEKLFF.

The J gene is TRBJ1-5, the V gene TRBV6-5; possible D gene TRBD1, 6 bases. This CDR3 comprises 16 residues. CDR1 and CDR2 (germline): MNHEY, SVGAGI. V was pared by 4 bases and J by 3 bases, with 16 bases between. The CDR3 reads CASSSQGRGYNQPQHF. CDR3 bases: TGTGCCAGCAGTTCTCAGGGTAGGGGGTACAATCAGCCCCAGCATTTT.

The chain uses TRBV2 and TRBJ1-2; 7 bases match TRBD1. Germline V gives CDR1 SNHLY, CDR2 FYNNEI. The CDR3 contains 12 residues. The V and J ends lost 10 bases and 6 bases, in that order; junction bases with no gene match: 8. CDR3 sequence (DNA): TGTGCCATAGTCGACAGGGCGGATGGCTACACCTTC. Its translation is CAIVDRADGYTF.

The J gene is TRBJ2-1, the V gene TRBV5-1, with 10 bases lining up with TRBD2. Per the germline V gene, CDR1 is SGHRS and CDR2 is YFSETQ. This CDR3 contains 18 residues. J was trimmed by 0 bases and V by 3 bases; bases with no gene match: 9. In nucleotides, the CDR3 is TGCGCCAGCAGCTCCACAGCGGGAGGGTTAAGCTCCTACAATGAGCAGTTCTTC. It translates to CASSSTAGGLSSYNEQFF.

As for this clone: Other DNA sequences in the same sample also yield this CDR3. The chain couples TRBV5-1 to TRBJ2-5, with a possible D match to TRBD2 (7 bases). The germline CDR1 and CDR2 sequences are SGHRS and YFSETQ. V dropped 2 bases and J dropped 4 bases, with 12 bases sitting between them. This CDR3 is 14 amino acids long. This CDR3 is CASSLAGEGETQYF. The DNA for the CDR3 is TGCGCCAGCAGCTTAGCAGGGGAGGGAGAGACCCAGTACTTC.

This chain joins TRBV7-8 and TRBJ1-5; D uncertain. The CDR3 contains 15 residues. The germline gives CDR1 SGHVS, CDR2 FQNEAQ. V lost 1 base and J lost 4, with 11 bases in between. CDR3 coding DNA: TGTGCCAGCAGCTTAGTGGAGGGATTTAATCAGCCCCAGCATTTT. The encoded protein is CASSLVEGFNQPQHF.

This clone was detected only once. The chain combines TRBV7-3 with TRBJ2-2, with TRBD2 as a possible D gene (6 bases). The CDR3 sequence is 16 residues long. With 6 bases removed from V and 2 bases from J, the gap between germline ends came to 16 bases. The V gene's germline CDR1 is SGHTA and CDR2 FQGTGA. DNA of the CDR3: TGTGCCAGCAGTTCTATTGGCGGGACCAACACCGGGGAGCTGTTTTTT. Translation: CASSSIGGTNTGELFF.

The rearrangement joins TRBV5-1 to TRBJ2-7; TRBD2 matches at 11 bases. Germline V lookup: CDR1 SGHRS, CDR2 YFSETQ. Germline trimming cut 4 bases from V and 3 bases from J; bases unmatched to any gene: 3. The CDR3 spans 14 residues. In DNA form, the CDR3 reads TGCGCCAGCAGCGTCGGGACTAGCGGCTACGAGCAGTACTTC. Translation: CASSVGTSGYEQYF.

J is TRBJ2-1 and V is TRBV7-2; TRBD2 agrees at 7 bases. Germline values: CDR1 SGHTA, CDR2 FQGNSA. The CDR3 loop spans 16 amino acids. Germline trimming cut 1 base from V and 3 bases from J; bases unmatched to any gene: 6. This CDR3 reads CASSLGAGRVYNEQFF. CDR3 nucleotide sequence: TGTGCCAGCAGCTTAGGGGCGGGGAGGGTCTACAATGAGCAGTTCTTC.

The V gene is TRBV5-1, the J gene TRBJ1-5, with 10 nucleotides matching TRBD1. Germline-derived CDR1 and CDR2 are SGHRS and YFSETQ. V was pared by 4 bases and J by 7 bases, with 8 bases of the junction left unmatched. CDR3 length: 15 amino acids. This CDR3 is CASSREGTGDQPQHF. CDR3 in DNA: TGCGCCAGCAGCCGGGAGGGGACAGGGGACCAGCCCCAGCATTTT.

The chain has TRBV19 and TRBJ1-1; 8 nucleotides line up with TRBD1. The V and J ends lost 8 bases and 8 bases, in that order; junction bases with no gene match: 7. Germline V gene lookup returns CDR1 LNHDA and CDR2 SQIVND (reference sequence). The CDR3 totals 12 residues. The CDR3 DNA reads as TGTGCCAGTTTGGCGGACAGGGCCGAAGCTTTCTTT. Its protein product is CASLADRAEAFF.

The chain combines TRBV4-3 with TRBJ2-1; TRBD1 agrees at 8 bases. This CDR3 comprises 16 residues. V lost 1 base and J lost 0; bases outside the gene matches: 2. Germline V lookup: CDR1 LGHNA, CDR2 YSLEER. For the CDR3, the DNA is TGCGCCAGCAGCCAAGCAGGGGGCCACTCCTACAATGAGCAGTTCTTC. As protein: CASSQAGGHSYNEQFF.

The V call is TRBV24-1, the J call TRBJ2-1; tentatively, D is TRBD1 (6 bases). The V end was cut by 4 bases, the J end by 8 bases, with 20 bases between. There are 16 residues in the CDR3. The V gene's germline CDR1 is KGHDR and CDR2 SFDVKD. The CDR3 DNA is TGTGCCACCAGTGACCGCCGGGACACAAGAAAAGATGAGCAGTTCTTC. This sequence encodes CATSDRRDTRKDEQFF.

The V gene is TRBV18, the J gene TRBJ1-4; weak D call: TRBD1 (5 bases). This CDR3 is built from 14 residues. Germline CDR1 and CDR2: KGHSH and LQKENI. V was cut by 2 bases and J by 8 bases, with 12 bases left in between. Here the CDR3 reads CASSPRAGWEKLFF. CDR3 DNA: TGTGCCAGCTCACCAAGGGCAGGGTGGGAAAAACTGTTTTTT.

Of note for this clone: Other DNA sequences from this sample encode an identical CDR3 as well. The chain joins TRBV19 to TRBJ1-1; a possible D gene is TRBD1 (5 bases). The V end lost 3 bases, the J end lost 1 base, and 9 bases lay between the germline ends. The CDR3 covers 14 residues. Germline loops: CDR1 LNHDA, CDR2 SQIVND (reference sequence). CDR3 sequence (DNA): TGTGCCAGTAGTATTAGGGGAGGGAACACTGAAGCTTTCTTT. It translates to CASSIRGGNTEAFF.

The chain joins TRBV4-1 to TRBJ2-7; D might be TRBD2 (5 bases). Germline loops: CDR1 MGHRA, CDR2 YSYEKL. V lost 0 bases and J 0 bases, leaving 9 bases between the germline ends. This CDR3 region has 15 residues. CDR3 bases: TGCGCCAGCAGCCAAGATGGCGGGTCCTCCTACGAGCAGTACTTC. It translates to CASSQDGGSSYEQYF.

This chain links TRBV7-9 with TRBJ2-3; perhaps TRBD2 as D (5 bases). In germline, CDR1 is SEHNR, CDR2 FQNEAQ (reference sequence). V lost 5 bases and J 0 bases, leaving 18 bases between the germline ends. The CDR3 is 17 amino acids. Written as DNA, the CDR3 is TGTGCCAGCAGCCGGGCCAGCAATTGGACTAGCACAGATACGCAGTATTTT. Translating it yields CASSRASNWTSTDTQYF. The full variable domain, rest sourced from reference TRBV7-9 and TRBJ2-3, is DTGVSQNPRHKITKRGQNVTFRCDPISEHNRLYWYRQTLGQGPEFLTYFQNEAQLEKSRLLSDRFSAERPKGSFSTLEIQRTEQGDSAMYLCASSRASNWTSTDTQYFGPGTRLTVL.

V is TRBV11-2 and J is TRBJ2-1; 12 bases map to TRBD2. This CDR3 has 14 residues. J lost 9 bases, V lost 5 bases, and 5 bases had no gene match. The germline CDR1 and CDR2 sequences are SGHAT and FQNNGV. CDR3 amino acids: CASSDGTSGFEQFF. CDR3 DNA sequence: TGTGCCAGCAGCGATGGGACTAGCGGGTTTGAGCAGTTCTTC.